These T cell receptor beta chains were read from a single sample in a study of cytomegalovirus exposure and HLA in healthy donors. Some clones are missing from TCRdb's copy, which holds only in-frame ones; the method was immunoSEQ multiplex PCR. The profile shows approximately 180,000 clones, roughly 80% of them singletons. The sample taken for sequencing was PBMCs. The receptors derive from a man younger than 35 in good health and CMV-seronegative. Both conserved end residues are part of each CDR3. The D gene is left open where the match is weak. Not every row has a clone size; where given, it reads once, few, many or a size class.

cdr3_aa cdr3_nt j_call d_call v_call clone_size
CASSTRMTGSYEQYF TGTGCCAGCAGTACACGAATGACGGGTAGCTACGAGCAGTACTTC TRBJ2-7 NA TRBV27 NA
CATSTPSTAPYGYTF TGTGCCACCAGCACCCCAAGTACAGCCCCCTATGGCTACACCTTC TRBJ1-2 NA TRBV15 NA
CASTHPGGAMSPGELFF TGCGCCAGCACCCACCCGGGGGGGGCTATGTCCCCCGGGGAGCTGTTTTTT TRBJ2-2 TRBD2 TRBV5-1 NA
CASSLAPSYEQYF TGTGCCAGCAGCTTAGCTCCCTCCTACGAGCAGTACTTC TRBJ2-7 NA TRBV13 NA
CASRPPGFGELFF TGCGCCAGCAGACCCCCGGGGTTCGGGGAGCTGTTTTTT TRBJ2-2 NA TRBV5-1 NA
CASSLQGSNTGELFF TGTGCCAGCAGCCTACAGGGATCGAACACCGGGGAGCTGTTTTTT TRBJ2-2 NA TRBV11-2 NA
CASSIGDRDYSPLHF TGTGCCAGTAGTATAGGGGACAGGGATTATTCACCCCTCCACTTT TRBJ1-6 TRBD1 TRBV19 NA
CASSLAPWAGSNEQYF TGCGCCAGCAGCTTGGCCCCGTGGGCAGGATCCAACGAGCAGTACTTC TRBJ2-7 NA TRBV5-1 few
CASSVGTLRGETQYF TGTGCCAGCAGCGTAGGAACACTTAGGGGAGAGACCCAGTACTTC TRBJ2-5 NA TRBV9 NA
CASSPDRVGANVLTF TGTGCCAGCAGCCCGGACAGGGTTGGGGCCAACGTCCTGACTTTC TRBJ2-6 TRBD1 TRBV7-3 NA
CASSSQGPYQPQHF TGTGCCAGCAGTTCACAGGGGCCCTATCAGCCCCAGCATTTT TRBJ1-5 TRBD1 TRBV27 once
CAWMSSGNTIYF TGTGCCTGGATGAGCTCTGGAAACACCATATATTTT TRBJ1-3 NA TRBV30 NA
CASSTTGQREQYF TGTGCCAGTAGTACAACGGGACAACGCGAGCAGTACTTC TRBJ2-7 NA TRBV19 NA
CASSPPERTARNSPLHF TGTGCCAGTAGTCCGCCTGAGAGGACAGCGAGAAATTCACCCCTCCACTTT TRBJ1-6 NA TRBV19 NA
CASSLQDREASEAFF TGTGCCAGCAGCCTACAAGACAGGGAAGCCTCTGAAGCTTTCTTT TRBJ1-1 TRBD1 TRBV4-2 NA
CASYVTGQANYGYTF TGTGCCAGTTACGTCACTGGACAGGCTAACTATGGCTACACCTTC TRBJ1-2 TRBD1 TRBV6-1 NA
CASSSGSGELFF TGTGCTAGCAGCTCAGGGTCCGGGGAGCTGTTTTTT TRBJ2-2 NA TRBV7-7 NA
CASGGRLTGSTDTQYF TGTGCCAGCGGCGGGCGACTAACTGGGAGCACAGATACGCAGTATTTT TRBJ2-3 NA TRBV13 NA
CASSRPDGLAGAGTDTQYF TGTGCCAGTAGTCGACCCGACGGACTAGCGGGAGCGGGCACAGATACGCAGTATTTT TRBJ2-3 TRBD2 TRBV19 NA
CASSTRQGQLFF TGTGCCAGCAGCACCCGACAGGGACAACTGTTTTTT TRBJ1-4 TRBD1 TRBV7-8 NA
CASSRTSGTSYNEQFF TGTGCCAGCAGTAGGACTAGCGGAACCTCTTACAATGAGCAGTTCTTC TRBJ2-1 TRBD2 TRBV28 NA
CASSYSGTGGYEQYF TGTGCCAGCAGTTACTCGGGGACAGGGGGCTACGAGCAGTACTTC TRBJ2-7 TRBD1 TRBV6-5 NA
CASSPRGGGMDGNTIYF TGTGCCAGCAGCCCCCGGGGGGGAGGGATGGATGGAAACACCATATATTTT TRBJ1-3 NA TRBV5-4 NA
CASSSTGYNEQFF TGTGCCAGCAGCTCGACAGGGTATAATGAGCAGTTCTTC TRBJ2-1 TRBD1 TRBV7-6 NA
CASSYPGTSTTGELFF TGTGCCAGCAGTTACCCCGGCACATCGACTACCGGGGAGCTGTTTTTT TRBJ2-2 NA TRBV6-5 NA
CASSYSSGGAYEQYF TGTGCCAGCAGTTACTCCAGCGGGGGGGCGTACGAGCAGTACTTC TRBJ2-7 TRBD2 TRBV6-5 NA
CASSLDRTVYNEQFF TGCGCCAGCAGCTTGGATAGGACAGTCTACAATGAGCAGTTCTTC TRBJ2-1 NA TRBV5-1 NA
CASSPSSTEAFF TGTGCCAGCTCACCAAGTAGCACTGAAGCTTTCTTT TRBJ1-1 NA TRBV18 NA
CASSPTRAQETQYF TGTGCTAGCAGCCCTACGAGGGCCCAAGAGACCCAGTACTTC TRBJ2-5 NA TRBV7-7 NA
CASSAPGLKPQHF TGTGCCAGCAGTGCCCCCGGGTTAAAGCCCCAGCATTTT TRBJ1-5 NA TRBV28 NA
CASSRAASGRASSYNEQFF TGTGCCAGCAGCCGAGCGGCTAGCGGGAGAGCCTCCTCCTACAATGAGCAGTTCTTC TRBJ2-1 TRBD2 TRBV4-2 NA
CASSPTNSYEQYF TGCGCCAGCAGCCCGACTAACTCCTACGAGCAGTACTTC TRBJ2-7 NA TRBV5-1 NA
CASSHIPRGTNTEAFF TGCGCCAGCAGTCATATCCCCCGGGGGACTAACACTGAAGCTTTCTTT TRBJ1-1 NA TRBV23-1 once
CASSDGTGVYGYTF TGTGCCAGCAGCGATGGGACAGGAGTCTATGGCTACACCTTC TRBJ1-2 TRBD1 TRBV9 NA
CASSQRDTYEQYF TGCGCCAGCAGCCAAAGGGACACCTACGAGCAGTACTTC TRBJ2-7 NA TRBV4-1 NA
CASSPGTGGADEQFF TGTGCCAGCTCACCCGGGACAGGGGGCGCGGATGAGCAGTTCTTC TRBJ2-1 TRBD1 TRBV18 NA
CASSQDSQGQVSYSPLHF TGCGCCAGCAGCCAAGATTCCCAGGGACAAGTCTCGTATTCACCCCTCCACTTT TRBJ1-6 NA TRBV4-1 few
CASSQAGTGTEAFF TGCGCCAGCAGCCAAGCCGGGACAGGCACTGAAGCTTTCTTT TRBJ1-1 TRBD1 TRBV4-3 few
CASSKAEAQPQHF TGTGCCAGCAGCAAAGCCGAAGCTCAGCCCCAGCATTTT TRBJ1-5 NA TRBV21-1 NA
CASSLITLTGGNSPLHF TGTGCCAGCTCACTCATCACCCTTACAGGGGGAAATTCACCCCTCCACTTT TRBJ1-6 TRBD1 TRBV18 NA
CASSESVPTGTQYF TGCGCCAGCAGTGAGTCTGTACCTACGGGTACGCAGTATTTT TRBJ2-3 NA TRBV10-2 NA
CASSWGQGRTSGSYEQYF TGCGCCAGCAGCTGGGGACAGGGAAGGACTAGCGGGAGCTACGAGCAGTACTTC TRBJ2-7 TRBD2 TRBV5-1 NA
CASRKGTSGGASDTQYF TGTGCCAGCAGAAAAGGGACTAGCGGGGGGGCATCAGATACGCAGTATTTT TRBJ2-3 TRBD2 TRBV9 NA
CAISESMTGVREKLFF TGTGCCATCAGTGAGTCGATGACGGGGGTGCGTGAAAAACTGTTTTTT TRBJ1-4 NA TRBV10-3 NA
CASSFDQVSGTDTQYF TGTGCCAGCAGCTTCGATCAGGTATCGGGCACAGATACGCAGTATTTT TRBJ2-3 NA TRBV11-3 NA
CASSYGVRAQGQPQHF TGTGCCAGTAGCTATGGGGTCAGGGCGCAGGGTCAGCCCCAGCATTTT TRBJ1-5 NA TRBV19 NA
CASSRESNQPQHF TGTGCCAGTAGTCGAGAAAGCAATCAGCCCCAGCATTTT TRBJ1-5 NA TRBV19 NA
CASTLAGVAGEQFF TGTGCCAGCACCCTGGCTGGAGTAGCGGGTGAGCAGTTCTTC TRBJ2-1 TRBD2 TRBV28 NA
CASSISLAGEQFF TGTGCCAGTAGTATAAGCCTAGCCGGTGAGCAGTTCTTC TRBJ2-1 NA TRBV19 NA
CASSTRDRGRSEKLFF TGTGCCAGCAGCACAAGGGACAGGGGGCGAAGTGAAAAACTGTTTTTT TRBJ1-4 TRBD1 TRBV7-9 NA
CASSWTGSRETQYF TGTGCCAGCAGTTGGACAGGGTCTCGAGAGACCCAGTACTTC TRBJ2-5 TRBD1 TRBV11-2 once
CASNRGARRATQYF TGTGCCAGCAACCGCGGCGCTAGGAGGGCGACCCAGTACTTC TRBJ2-5 NA TRBV6-1 NA
CASSPLRTGDSNSPLHF TGTGCCAGCTCACCACTCCGGACAGGGGATTCTAATTCACCCCTCCACTTT TRBJ1-6 TRBD1 TRBV18 NA